This T cell receptor beta chain is from a study of T cell changes during pregnancy in multiple sclerosis. Germline assignment: CDR1 LNHDA and CDR2 SQIVND (reference sequence). The CDR3 has 15 amino acids. The ends lost 5 bases at V and 2 bases at J; junction bases unmatched: 3. Sequenced by immunoSEQ multiplex PCR; TCRdb stores in-frame clones only, minus some. The top ten hold approximately 1% of the sample, which has about 23,000 clones, 65% to 90% seen once. The sequence was collected from a female donor in good health, enrolled as a control in a pregnancy study. Sequenced material: CD4+ T cells from peripheral blood mononuclear cells, taken in the first trimester of pregnancy. The chain uses TRBV19 and TRBJ1-3, with 10 positions matching TRBD1. The chain's CDR3 is CASSPGQGTGNTIYF. The DNA for the CDR3 is TGTGCCAGTAGTCCGGGACAGGGGACTGGAAACACCATATATTTT.